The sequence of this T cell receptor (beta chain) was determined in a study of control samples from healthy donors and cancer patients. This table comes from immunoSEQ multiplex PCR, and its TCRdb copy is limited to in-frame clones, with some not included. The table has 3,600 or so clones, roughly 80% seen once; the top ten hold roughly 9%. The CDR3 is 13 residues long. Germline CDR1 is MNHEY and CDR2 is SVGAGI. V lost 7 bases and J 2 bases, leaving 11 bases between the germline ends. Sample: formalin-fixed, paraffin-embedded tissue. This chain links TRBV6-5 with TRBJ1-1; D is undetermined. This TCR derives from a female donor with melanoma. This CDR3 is CASKVGSNTEAFF. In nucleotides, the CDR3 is TGTGCCAGCAAAGTGGGTAGTAACACTGAAGCTTTCTTT.